The 18 T cell receptor beta chains listed next were all sequenced from one sample in a study of post-analysis software for immune sequencing data. Study-wide points: Relative to controls, patients had about five TRBV segments at higher frequency, with TRBV5-6, TRBV5-1 and TRBV20-1 among these.

These TCRs' antigens remain unknown. Each TCR beta cDNA library carried unique molecular identifiers. TCRdb reprocessed the PCR reads via MiXCR and lists one record per CDR3 protein. This repertoire shows a few hundred thousand distinct CDR3 sequences, roughly 34% found once; its top ten account for around 6.1%. Sequencing was performed on blood. The receptors were sampled from a girl aged 2-17 years with multiple sclerosis.

The chain joins TRBV7-9 to TRBJ1-5; D is undetermined. V gave up 5 bases and J gave up 0 bases, with 11 bases separating them. The CDR3 covers 15 residues. Germline values: CDR1 SEHNR, CDR2 FQNEAQ (reference sequence). CDR3 coding DNA: TGTGCCAGCAGCCCGGGCGGGGATAGCAATCAGCCCCAGCATTTT. Its translation: CASSPGGDSNQPQHF.

This clonotype turned up a few times. The chain is built from TRBV10-2 and TRBJ2-5, with D tentatively TRBD1 (5 bases). Trimming shortened V by 3 bases and J by 0 bases, and 14 bases separated the two germline ends. Germline-derived CDR1 and CDR2 are WSHSY and SAAADI. CDR3 length: 16 residues. The CDR3 loop is CASSEKGRLYQETQYF. Written as DNA, the CDR3 is TGCGCCAGCAGTGAAAAGGGGCGACTGTACCAAGAGACCCAGTACTTC.

The V call is TRBV7-3, the J call TRBJ1-6; D uncertain. The CDR3 totals 13 residues. The ends were cut back, 1 base at V and 8 bases at J, with 6 bases in the middle. Germline-derived CDR1 and CDR2 are SGHTA and FQGTGA. The DNA of the CDR3 is TGTGCCAGCAGCTTAAGCCGCGATTCACCCCTCCACTTT. Its protein is CASSLSRDSPLHF. Using reference TRBV7-3 and TRBJ1-6 for the parts outside the CDR3, the full variable domain is GAGVSQTPSNKVTEKGKYVELRCDPISGHTALYWYRQSLGQGPEFLIYFQGTGAADDSGLPNDRFFAVRPEGSVSTLKIQRTERGDSAVYLCASSLSRDSPLHFGNGTRLTVT.

This chain joins TRBV5-1 and TRBJ1-6; D not certain. V lost 4 bases, J lost 7 bases, and 12 bases lay in between. From germline, CDR1 is SGHRS and CDR2 YFSETQ. CDR3 length equals 14 residues. CDR3 sequence reads: CASSLNEQNSPLHF. The CDR3 DNA reads as TGCGCCAGCAGCCTGAACGAACAGAATTCACCCCTCCACTTT. The full variable domain, its missing parts supplied by reference TRBV5-1 and TRBJ1-6, is KAGVTQTPRYLIKTRGQQVTLSCSPISGHRSVSWYQQTPGQGLQFLFEYFSETQRNKGNFPGRFSGRQFSNSRSEMNVSTLELGDSALYLCASSLNEQNSPLHFGNGTRLTVT.

The J gene is TRBJ1-6, the V gene TRBV12-3 or TRBV12-4, with a possible D match to TRBD1 (6 bases). This CDR3 is built from 12 residues. Trimming left V 8 bases short and J 10 bases short, with 12 bases between. The chain's CDR3 is CASLTQGSPLHF. The CDR3 bases are TGTGCCAGCCTTACTCAGGGGTCACCCCTCCACTTT.

The rearrangement links TRBV29-1 to TRBJ1-1; D is unresolved. Germline lookup yields CDR1 SQVTM and CDR2 ANQGSEA. The CDR3 sequence is 12 residues long. V dropped 7 bases and J dropped 0 bases, with 9 bases sitting between them. The CDR3 DNA reads as TGCAGCGCCTCCCGGGTGAACACTGAAGCTTTCTTT. Translated: CSASRVNTEAFF.

This clonotype was picked up many times. The chain is built from TRBV7-2 and TRBJ2-5; the match to TRBD2 covers 10 bases. Germline trimming cut 1 base from V and 2 bases from J; bases unmatched to any gene: 4. This CDR3 spans 16 amino acids. Germline loops: CDR1 SGHTA, CDR2 FQGNSA. CDR3 region: CASSLGGAGGQETQYF. DNA of the CDR3: TGTGCCAGCAGCTTAGGCGGAGCGGGGGGGCAAGAGACCCAGTACTTC.

This clonotype was counted only a few times. The rearrangement joins TRBV5-1 to TRBJ1-1, with D perhaps matching TRBD1 (6 bases). Germline V gene lookup returns CDR1 SGHRS and CDR2 YFSETQ. The CDR3 covers 16 residues. Trimming cost V 0 bases and J 0 bases, with 12 bases left between them. The DNA of the CDR3 is TGCGCCAGCAGCTTGGGACCCGGGACACTGAACACTGAAGCTTTCTTT. This translates into CASSLGPGTLNTEAFF.

Only a few counts were recorded for this clonotype. CDR3 sequence (DNA): TGTGCCAGTAGTATAGGAGGCGATAATACGCAGTATTTT. Its protein is CASSIGGDNTQYF. The genes are TRBV19 and TRBJ2-3; no reliable D call. The CDR3 is 13 residues long. The germline V gene has CDR1 LNHDA and CDR2 SQIVND (reference sequence). The V end was cut by 1 base, the J end by 7 bases, with 9 bases between. The full variable domain, its missing parts supplied by reference TRBV19 and TRBJ2-3, is DGGITQSPKYLFRKEGQNVTLSCEQNLNHDAMYWYRQDPGQGLRLIYYSQIVNDFQKGDIAEGYSVSREKKESFPLTVTSAQKNPTAFYLCASSIGGDNTQYFGPGTRLTVL.

This clonotype has only a few counts. The rearrangement uses TRBV5-6 and TRBJ2-7; the match to TRBD2 covers 7 bases. The trim removed 0 bases at V and 7 bases at J, leaving 7 bases unmatched. From germline, CDR1 is SGHDT and CDR2 YYEEEE. The CDR3 has 14 amino acids. For the CDR3, the DNA is TGTGCCAGCAGCTTGGCCGGGGAGGGAAGGGAGCAGTACTTC. Amino acid sequence: CASSLAGEGREQYF. Together with reference TRBV5-6 and TRBJ2-7, the CDR3 gives the full variable domain: DAGVTQSPTHLIKTRGQQVTLRCSPKSGHDTVSWYQQALGQGPQFIFQYYEEEERQRGNFPDRFSGHQFPNYSSELNVNALLLGDSALYLCASSLAGEGREQYFGPGTRLTVT.

There are a few counts of this clonotype. CDR3 sequence: CASSWTGMNTEAFF. CDR3 nucleotide sequence: TGCGCCAGCAGCTGGACAGGTATGAACACTGAAGCTTTCTTT. The chain couples TRBV5-1 to TRBJ1-1, with 7 bases lining up with TRBD1. The CDR3 totals 14 residues. Trimming took 3 bases from V and 0 from J; bases not matched to a gene: 2. Germline CDR1 is SGHRS and CDR2 is YFSETQ.

The sample holds a few counts of this clonotype. The chain employs TRBV5-1 and TRBJ1-2; 8 positions agree with TRBD1. This CDR3 contains 15 residues. Trimming removed 1 base from V and 2 bases from J; junction bases left unmatched: 4. The germline CDR1 and CDR2 sequences are SGHRS and YFSETQ. The CDR3: CASSLTTGENYGYTF. DNA of the CDR3: TGCGCCAGCAGCTTGACGACAGGGGAGAACTATGGCTACACCTTC.

The chain combines TRBV5-1 with TRBJ1-2; D remains unclear. Per germline, CDR1 SGHRS and CDR2 YFSETQ. This CDR3 has 13 amino acids. Trimming left V 4 bases short and J 4 bases short, with 11 bases between. CDR3 bases: TGCGCCAGCAGCCCTGACAAGTTCTATGGCTACACCTTC. Protein product: CASSPDKFYGYTF.

This clonotype was found many times. The J gene is TRBJ2-1, the V gene TRBV10-2, with D tentatively TRBD1 or TRBD2 (6 bases each). The CDR3 contains 15 residues. The V gene lost 3 bases and the J gene lost 2 bases, with 11 bases spanning the gap. Germline V gene lookup returns CDR1 WSHSY and CDR2 SAAADI. DNA of the CDR3: TGCGCCAGCAGTGACGAAAGGGGGGCCTACAATGAGCAGTTCTTC. Translation: CASSDERGAYNEQFF.

This sequence joins TRBV5-1 and TRBJ2-1; perhaps TRBD2 as D (5 bases). This CDR3 is 12 amino acids long. The germline CDR1 and CDR2 sequences are SGHRS and YFSETQ. V lost 7 bases, J lost 5 bases, and 10 bases lay in between. This chain's CDR3 is CASSGLHNEQFF. The DNA of the CDR3 is TGCGCCAGCTCCGGACTCCACAATGAGCAGTTCTTC.

There are a few counts of this clonotype. The rearrangement uses TRBV20-1 and TRBJ1-2, with D uncertain. V lost 5 bases, J lost 5 bases, and 18 bases lay in between. CDR1 and CDR2 (germline): DFQATT, SNEGSKA (reference sequence). The CDR3 contains 14 residues. The CDR3, as DNA: TGCAGTGCTGCCTACGATGACAACCATTATGGCTACACCTTC. Its protein is CSAAYDDNHYGYTF.

This clonotype was seen more than once but under ten times. The chain uses TRBV13 and TRBJ2-1; tentatively, D is TRBD1 or TRBD2 (5 bases each). The V gene's germline CDR1 is PRHDT and CDR2 FYEKMQ (reference sequence). Trimming left V 5 bases short and J 10 bases short, with 18 bases between. This CDR3 contains 14 residues. The CDR3 DNA sequence: TGTGCCAGCAGCCCCGGGACGCCCAAAGGAGAGCAGTTCTTC. It translates to CASSPGTPKGEQFF.

This clonotype was counted only a few times. The rearrangement joins TRBV7-2 to TRBJ2-1, with D possibly matching TRBD1 (6 bases). CDR1 and CDR2 from the germline V gene are SGHTA and FQGNSA. CDR3 length equals 14 residues. V dropped 1 base and J dropped 10 bases, with 14 bases sitting between them. The CDR3 nucleotides are TGTGCCAGCAGCTTAGTTGTCACTACAGGGGAGCAGTTCTTC. Protein sequence: CASSLVVTTGEQFF.